What follows is one T cell receptor beta chain and its context. Its antigen is undetermined. The protocol was immunoSEQ multiplex PCR, while the TCRdb copy is restricted to in-frame clones and leaves out a portion. Of 120,000 or so clones in the sample, 80% to 90% were seen once. These data originate in a study of T cell responses to AZD1222 COVID-19 vaccine. Study at large: The study pooled second doses at about 4 or about 12 weeks. Overall study results and limits: Vaccine-related CD4 TCRs covered spike, predominating at 160-218 and 743-854. Donors, mostly white British, included more females; clonal diversity was possibly underestimated.

This CDR3 contains 13 residues. The V end was cut by 5 bases, the J end by 4 bases, with 12 bases between. Germline CDR1 and CDR2: SGHNT and YYREEE (reference sequence). The clonotype comes from an adult in good health. This chain uses TRBV5-4 with TRBJ1-2; D gene ambiguous. This specimen consisted of peripheral blood, obtained on day 0 of AZD1222 vaccination. The CDR3 bases are TGTGCCAGCAGTTCCGGACTGGGCTATGGCTACACCTTC. Residues: CASSSGLGYGYTF.